This note documents a single T cell receptor (beta chain) sequence. The V gene's germline CDR1 is MNHNS and CDR2 SASEGT. This CDR3 has 15 residues. The junction had 10 bases not matched to a gene; V was cut back by 6 bases and J by 7 bases. This sample was taken from a study of shared clonotypes between healthy human individuals. Study background: Researchers drew samples from a couple of women and a few men aged 18 to 49.

CD4+ cells were split into CD45RA+ naive and CD45RA-negative memory subsets. Sequencing was performed with immunoSEQ multiplex PCR; in TCRdb, only in-frame clones are kept and a portion is missing. Of 550,000 to 800,000 clones in the sample, roughly 70% were seen once. The TCR sequence derives from a woman in her 30s in good health. The sequenced sample was memory CD4+ T cells sorted from blood. The sample's subset: CD45RA-negative fraction. The V gene is TRBV6-1, the J gene TRBJ2-4, with 9 nucleotides matching TRBD1. This chain's CDR3 is CASRLRLGQGNIQYF. The CDR3 nucleotides read TGTGCCAGCAGGCTCAGATTAGGACAGGGGAACATTCAGTACTTC.